This T cell receptor (beta chain) is drawn from a study of T cell changes during pregnancy in multiple sclerosis. Produced via immunoSEQ multiplex PCR; TCRdb's table is partial and in-frame only. Here the sample spans over 65,000 clones, 75% to 95% being singletons. This CDR3 region has 14 residues. V was shortened by 1 base and J by 4 bases, with 14 bases between the two germline ends. Per germline, CDR1 SQVTM and CDR2 ANQGSEA. The TCR was taken from a female donor with multiple sclerosis, enrolled in a pregnancy study. The sequenced sample was peripheral blood, obtained in the second trimester of pregnancy. The J gene is TRBJ2-7, the V gene TRBV29-1, with D perhaps TRBD1 (5 bases). As DNA, the CDR3 is TGCAGCGTTGAAGTTGGGCAGGGTGGTTACGAGCAGTACTTC. Translation gives CSVEVGQGGYEQYF.